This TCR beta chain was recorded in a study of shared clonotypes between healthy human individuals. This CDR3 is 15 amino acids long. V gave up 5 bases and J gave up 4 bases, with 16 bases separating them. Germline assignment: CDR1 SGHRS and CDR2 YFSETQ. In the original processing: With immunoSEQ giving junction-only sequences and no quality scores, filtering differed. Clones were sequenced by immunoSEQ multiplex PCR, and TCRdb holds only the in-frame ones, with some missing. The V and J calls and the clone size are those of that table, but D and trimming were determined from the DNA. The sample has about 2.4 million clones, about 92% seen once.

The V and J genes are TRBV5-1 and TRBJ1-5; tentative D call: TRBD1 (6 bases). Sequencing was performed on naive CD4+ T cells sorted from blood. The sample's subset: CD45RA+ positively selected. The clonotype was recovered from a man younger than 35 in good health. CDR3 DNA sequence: TGCGCCAGCAGTGATCAGGACAGCTTAAATCAGCCCCAGCATTTT. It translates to CASSDQDSLNQPQHF.